This T cell receptor beta chain is drawn from a study of shared clonotypes between healthy human individuals. Across the study: CD4 naive cells filled three plates per donor, CD4 memory three, CD8 naive two and CD8 memory one.

Study results and caveats: It was only blood that was sampled, and tissue repertoires likely differ.

This clone was seen just once. The antigen is not known. Execution of the assay was at deep level. The repertoire was sequenced with immunoSEQ multiplex PCR; TCRdb's copy has only in-frame clones and lacks some. The sample records a few million clones, 90% to 95% being singletons. The length of the CDR3 is 14 residues. Germline values: CDR1 LNHDA, CDR2 SQIVND (reference sequence). J lost 4 bases, V lost 7 bases, and 4 bases had no gene match. Every one of the donors was a Caucasian adult that lived in Nashville, Tennessee. Sequenced sample: naive CD4+ T cells sorted from blood. Subset specified: CD45RA+ positively selected. The source of this sequence is a man younger than 35 in good health. The gene calls are TRBV19 and TRBJ2-5; 12 bases fit TRBD2. The CDR3 here is CASKETSGRETQYF. The CDR3, as DNA: TGTGCCAGTAAAGAGACTAGCGGGAGAGAGACCCAGTACTTC.